This T cell receptor (beta chain) was recorded in a study of OX40 agonist ivuxolimab in advanced cancers. On the study more broadly: It was ivuxolimab, an agonistic anti-OX40 (CD134) antibody, that patients were treated with. Enrolled patients in dose escalation had cancers that were hepatocellular carcinoma, melanoma, renal cell or head and neck cancer. Study-level results: Low levels of normalized T-cell clonal expansion also appeared in some nonresponders. CD4+ and CD8+ blood T cells expanded clonally by week 6 at 0.1 to 3.0 mg/kg.

Some clones are missing from TCRdb's copy, which holds only in-frame ones; the method was immunoSEQ multiplex PCR. In the table there are tens of thousands of clones, 86% of which are singletons. The sample holds a few counts of this clone. Its specificity is not known. Other DNA sequences of this sample code for an identical CDR3. The V end was cut by 1 base, the J end by 2 bases, with 12 bases between. Germline V lookup: CDR1 LGHNA, CDR2 YSLEER. This CDR3 comprises 16 residues. This chain joins TRBV4-3 and TRBJ1-3, with a weak D call TRBD1 (6 bases). This clonotype was obtained from an adult with an advanced solid tumor such as melanoma, head and neck, liver or kidney cancer. Here the sequenced sample was CD4+ or CD8+ T cells sorted from blood, taken in a trial of the OX40 agonist ivuxolimab. The CDR3 bases are TGCGCCAGCAGCCAAGCTTCAACAGGGACTGGAAACACCATATATTTT. Translation gives CASSQASTGTGNTIYF.